The 26 T cell receptor beta chains given below trace back to one sample, sequenced in a study of blood T cell repertoires in COVID-19. Sequencing used immunoSEQ multiplex PCR; TCRdb keeps in-frame clones, though not all of them. The sample lists hundreds of thousands of clones; 70% to 90% were seen once. Sequenced sample: PBMCs or T cells enriched from blood (not recorded which). The source of these receptors is a man aged 25 to 40 who had recovered from COVID-19.

The chain couples TRBV29-1 to TRBJ1-1; tentative D call: TRBD1 (6 bases). CDR3 length: 16 residues. Trimming removed 0 bases from V and 0 bases from J, with 14 bases in between. CDR1 is SQVTM, CDR2 ANQGSEA, per germline. CDR3 in DNA: TGCAGCGTTGAAGATCCCACAGGGCTAATGAACACTGAAGCTTTCTTT. It is translated as CSVEDPTGLMNTEAFF.

This rearrangement joins TRBV12-3 or TRBV12-4 to TRBJ2-5, with TRBD2 matching 9 bases. The CDR3 has 13 amino acids. V shed 6 bases and J 5 bases; nucleotides not matched to a gene: 4. This CDR3 is CASRGTSSETQYF. The DNA of the CDR3 is TGTGCCAGCAGGGGGACTAGCAGTGAGACCCAGTACTTC.

The chain employs TRBV29-1 and TRBJ2-1; 7 bases fit TRBD2. Per germline, CDR1 SQVTM and CDR2 ANQGSEA. The CDR3 has 11 amino acids. J lost 7 bases, V lost 6 bases, and 3 bases had no gene match. CDR3 in DNA: TGCAGCGTACTCGGGGGGAATGAGCAGTTCTTC. It yields the protein CSVLGGNEQFF.

The chain uses TRBV6-5 and TRBJ1-1; maybe TRBD1 (6 bases). Trimming shortened V by 6 bases and J by 0 bases, and 14 bases separated the two germline ends. In germline, CDR1 is MNHEY, CDR2 SVGAGI. The CDR3 covers 15 residues. The CDR3: CASRQGGGMNTEAFF. The CDR3 nucleotides read TGTGCCAGCAGACAGGGCGGGGGTATGAACACTGAAGCTTTCTTT.

The chain recombines TRBV6-1 with TRBJ1-2; perhaps TRBD1 as D (5 bases). Germline CDR1 reads MNHNS; CDR2 reads SASEGT. V lost 3 bases to trimming and J lost 2 bases, with 10 bases between them. The CDR3 extends over 14 amino acids. CDR3 region: CASSESYRNYGYTF. CDR3 sequence (DNA): TGTGCCAGCAGTGAGTCGTACAGGAACTATGGCTACACCTTC.

The CDR3 sequence is CAWSVHRSYGYTF. The CDR3, as DNA: TGTGCCTGGAGTGTACACAGGTCGTATGGCTACACCTTC. The chain couples TRBV30 to TRBJ1-2, with D possibly TRBD1 on 5 matching bases. This CDR3 is 13 amino acids long. Germline V gene sequence: CDR1 GTSNPN, CDR2 SVGIG (reference sequence). The V end was cut by 0 bases, the J end by 5 bases, with 10 bases between.

This chain uses TRBV29-1 with TRBJ1-2, with 11 bases matching TRBD1. The trim removed 6 bases at V and 4 bases at J, leaving 10 bases unmatched. The CDR3 contains 15 residues. Germline assignment: CDR1 SQVTM and CDR2 ANQGSEA. CDR3 in amino acids: CSVNIGTGGGYGYTF. Here the CDR3 DNA reads TGCAGCGTGAATATAGGGACAGGGGGTGGCTATGGCTACACCTTC.

The chain joins TRBV18 to TRBJ1-2, with 8 bases that match TRBD1. V lost 5 bases, J lost 6 bases, and 2 bases stayed unmatched. Germline CDR1 KGHSH, CDR2 LQKENI. The CDR3 spans 12 residues. The CDR3 here is CASSKDRDGYTF. DNA of the CDR3: TGTGCCAGCTCAAAGGACAGGGATGGCTACACCTTC.

The V and J genes are TRBV19 and TRBJ1-2; TRBD1 matches at 9 bases. CDR1 and CDR2 from the germline V gene are LNHDA and SQIVND (reference sequence). This CDR3 spans 14 amino acids. V lost 6 bases, J lost 2 bases, and 4 bases stayed unmatched. The CDR3 here is CASSRTGGNYGYTF. The DNA of the CDR3 is TGTGCCAGTAGCCGTACAGGGGGCAACTATGGCTACACCTTC.

A few counts support this clone. V gene TRBV6-4 combines with J gene TRBJ2-1, with 11 bases fitting TRBD2. Germline values: CDR1 MRHNA, CDR2 SNTAGT. The CDR3 has 15 residues. V was clipped by 1 base and J by 9 bases; unmatched bases: 5. CDR3 loop: CASSDLAGGQSEQFF. The DNA for the CDR3 is TGTGCCAGCAGTGACTTAGCGGGGGGGCAGAGTGAGCAGTTCTTC.

This clone was counted only a few times. This chain links TRBV6-4 with TRBJ1-4; 8 bases map to TRBD1. V shed 3 bases and J 0 bases; nucleotides not matched to a gene: 15. There are 20 residues in the CDR3. Germline-derived CDR1 and CDR2 are MRHNA and SNTAGT. For the CDR3, the DNA is TGTGCCAGCAGTGATCCCGGCCGCAGGGGGCCAGTTGCAACTAATGAAAAACTGTTTTTT. Amino acid sequence: CASSDPGRRGPVATNEKLFF.

This clone was detected once. The chain is built from TRBV14 and TRBJ1-2; D not resolved. In germline, CDR1 is SGHDN, CDR2 FVKESK. This CDR3 has 13 residues. Trimming stripped 0 bases from V and 8 bases from J, with 10 bases between. The CDR3 sequence is CASSQDRGRGYTF. DNA of the CDR3: TGTGCCAGCAGCCAAGATCGTGGCAGGGGCTACACCTTC.

The V and J genes are TRBV5-6 and TRBJ1-2; no definite D call. The V gene's germline CDR1 is SGHDT and CDR2 YYEEEE. The CDR3 extends over 14 amino acids. With 0 bases removed from V and 2 bases from J, the gap between germline ends came to 8 bases. CDR3: CASSLGAGNYGYTF. The CDR3 nucleotides are TGTGCCAGCAGCTTGGGTGCGGGGAACTATGGCTACACCTTC.

The chain uses TRBV27 and TRBJ2-7; D perhaps matches TRBD2 (5 bases). Trimming cost V 6 bases and J 2 bases, with 14 bases left between them. The CDR3 runs to 14 residues. Per germline, CDR1 MNHEY and CDR2 SMNVEV (reference sequence). CDR3 protein: CASSLAGRAYEQYF. As DNA, the CDR3 is TGTGCCAGCAGCTTGGCGGGCCGGGCCTACGAGCAGTACTTC.

This clone was found a few times. The rearrangement links TRBV7-9 to TRBJ2-5; tentative D call: TRBD2 (6 bases). CDR3 size: 15 residues. Trimming took 4 bases from V and 5 from J, leaving 17 bases between them. Germline assignment: CDR1 SEHNR and CDR2 FQNEAQ (reference sequence). The CDR3 protein is CASSYMGTLGETQYF. As DNA, the CDR3 is TGTGCCAGCAGCTACATGGGGACTCTTGGGGAGACCCAGTACTTC.

Regarding this clone: Other DNA sequences in the sample encode the same CDR3. The rearrangement joins TRBV19 to TRBJ1-5; possibly TRBD1 for D (5 bases). The V end was cut by 3 bases, the J end by 4 bases, with 7 bases between. CDR1 and CDR2 from the germline V gene are LNHDA and SQIVND (reference sequence). This CDR3 contains 13 residues. The CDR3 sequence is CASSIRGNQPQHF. CDR3 coding DNA: TGTGCCAGTAGTATTAGGGGTAATCAGCCCCAGCATTTT.

CDR3 sequence (DNA): TGCGCCAGCAGCTTGGTGGAGGGACCCCACTATGGCTACACCTTC. It translates to CASSLVEGPHYGYTF. V gene TRBV5-1 combines with J gene TRBJ1-2; the D gene is possibly TRBD1 (5 bases). Trimming stripped 0 bases from V and 3 bases from J, with 12 bases between. Germline CDR1 reads SGHRS; CDR2 reads YFSETQ. The CDR3 covers 15 residues. The complete variable domain, with remaining parts taken from reference TRBV5-1 and TRBJ1-2, reads KAGVTQTPRYLIKTRGQQVTLSCSPISGHRSVSWYQQTPGQGLQFLFEYFSETQRNKGNFPGRFSGRQFSNSRSEMNVSTLELGDSALYLCASSLVEGPHYGYTFGSGTRLTVV.

This clone has just one count. The J gene is TRBJ2-5, the V gene TRBV19; 10 bases align to TRBD2. This CDR3 region has 15 residues. Germline-derived CDR1 and CDR2 are LNHDA and SQIVND (reference sequence). V shed 5 bases and J 1 base; nucleotides not matched to a gene: 4. The CDR3 loop reads CASSLRLAGQETQYF. The CDR3 DNA follows: TGTGCCAGTAGTTTGAGACTAGCGGGCCAAGAGACCCAGTACTTC.

The chain employs TRBV9 and TRBJ2-1; D may be TRBD2 (6 bases). The germline CDR1 and CDR2 sequences are SGDLS and YYNGEE. The V and J ends lost 2 bases and 1 base respectively, with 10 bases between them. The CDR3 runs 15 residues. Here the CDR3 DNA reads TGTGCCAGCAGCGTCGGGACTTCTTCCTACAATGAGCAGTTCTTC. Translation gives CASSVGTSSYNEQFF.

The V and J genes are TRBV7-9 and TRBJ1-1; tentative D call: TRBD1 (5 bases). Trimming cost V 5 bases and J 4 bases, with 17 bases left between them. The CDR3 sequence is 15 residues long. The germline V gene encodes CDR1 SEHNR and CDR2 FQNEAQ (reference sequence). The CDR3 coding sequence is TGTGCCAGCAGCCCGCGGGTTTTGGGGGGCACTGAAGCTTTCTTT. It encodes CASSPRVLGGTEAFF.

V is TRBV7-8 and J is TRBJ1-5; 7 nucleotides agree with TRBD1. CDR3 length: 16 residues. V dropped 5 bases and J dropped 3; count of bases not matched to a gene: 10. Germline values: CDR1 SGHVS, CDR2 FQNEAQ. CDR3 sequence (DNA): TGTGCCAGCAGCCAGGGACAGCGAATTCTCAATCAGCCCCAGCATTTT. Residues: CASSQGQRILNQPQHF.

The V gene is TRBV7-2, the J gene TRBJ2-3; TRBD1 might be the D (7 bases). The CDR3 loop spans 13 amino acids. V lost 7 bases, J lost 5 bases, and 13 bases lay in between. CDR1 is SGHTA, CDR2 FQGNSA, per germline. CDR3: CASIRGAKDTQYF. CDR3 nucleotide sequence: TGTGCCAGCATCAGGGGGGCCAAAGATACGCAGTATTTT.

The chain links TRBV7-2 to TRBJ1-1; 8 positions match TRBD1. Per germline, CDR1 SGHTA and CDR2 FQGNSA. J lost 1 base, V lost 5 bases, and 6 bases had no gene match. The CDR3 is made up of 15 amino acids. The CDR3 reads CASSTTGAENTEAFF. CDR3 coding DNA: TGTGCCAGCAGCACGACAGGGGCTGAGAACACTGAAGCTTTCTTT.

V usage is TRBV2 and J usage is TRBJ1-3; no definite D call. The CDR3 is 15 amino acids. V lost 4 bases, J lost 0 bases, and 10 bases lay in between. Germline CDR1 reads SNHLY; CDR2 reads FYNNEI. The DNA of the CDR3 is TGTGCCAGCAGTGTAGTTCGAATCTCTGGAAACACCATATATTTT. This sequence encodes CASSVVRISGNTIYF.

This chain uses TRBV7-2 with TRBJ2-1; TRBD2 is a possible D gene (5 bases). In germline, CDR1 is SGHTA, CDR2 FQGNSA. Deletions cut 4 bases from V and 0 bases from J, with 10 bases between. The CDR3 is 15 residues long. The CDR3: CASSWTQSSYNEQFF. The CDR3 DNA is TGTGCCAGCAGCTGGACTCAAAGCTCCTACAATGAGCAGTTCTTC. The whole variable domain, remainder taken from reference TRBV7-2 and TRBJ2-1, is GAGVSQSPSNKVTEKGKDVELRCDPISGHTALYWYRQSLGQGLEFLIYFQGNSAPDKSGLPSDRFSAERTGGSVSTLTIQRTQQEDSAVYLCASSWTQSSYNEQFFGPGTRLTVL.

This clone was found a few times. The genes are TRBV5-5 and TRBJ1-1, with TRBD1 matching over 7 bases. Looked up from germline, CDR1 is SGHKS and CDR2 is YYEKEE (reference sequence). The CDR3 is made up of 14 amino acids. Trimming cost V 0 bases and J 10 bases; bases outside gene matches: 9. The CDR3 spells CASSLDTGVFGAFF. The CDR3 DNA is TGTGCCAGCAGCTTGGACACAGGGGTGTTTGGAGCTTTCTTT.